This TCR beta chain was captured in a study of blood T cell repertoires in COVID-19 (dated by TCRdb to 2020 to 2022). For context, the study as a whole: The collaborator samples originated in the United States, Italy and Spain and spanned the acute and convalescent phases of COVID-19. HLA class I and class II types, where available, came from metadata supplied by the sample provider rather than from assay-based typing. The repertoires were released in a freely available public database intended as a resource for research on the immune response to SARS-CoV-2. The prospective study material was composed of cDNA or gDNA derived from T cells, B-cell-depleted T cells, or PBMCs. The samples were drawn from two sources: the first 160 participants of the ongoing ImmuneRACE study, and 1,000 to 1,500 subjects contributed by 6 global collaborators. Deeply sampled blood TCRbeta repertoires from subjects exposed to, actively infected with, or recovered from COVID-19 were included in the dataset. The sample metadata nearly always contained a de-identified subject ID, COVID-19 status, age in years and sex. Overall study results and their limits: How much clinical and demographic metadata was included differed by source and by participant, and the metadata was provided uncurated.

On this clone: Its specific antigen is unknown. No base-level quality is on record; no much larger clone is a single base apart.

Collaborating institutions collected whole blood in K2EDTA tubes following their own protocols. Collaborator samples were shipped for TCRbeta analysis as frozen whole blood, isolated PBMCs, or DNA extracted from either sample type. Its CDR3 holds 16 amino acids, cysteine through phenylalanine. CDR3 DNA is the only sequence kept; it has 48 bases, read in frame from the first base. The CDR1 and CDR2 encoded by the germline V gene (reference sequence) are WNHNN and SYGVQD. Germline trimming: 4 bases from V, 6 bases from J; junction bases outside gene matches: 6. TCRbeta CDR3 regions were amplified from genomic DNA by means of the immunoSEQ Assay, a bias-controlled multiplex PCR. The paper's processing steps were these. Within the assay, amplification of reference gene primers was used to estimate how many nucleated cells each sample contained. Sequence reads were collapsed and filtered to measure the absolute abundance of every unique TCRbeta CDR3 rearrangement. For each sample, productive Simpson clonality was calculated by taking the square root of Simpson's diversity index across productive rearrangements. TCRdb's version of the immuneACCESS table is confined to in-frame rearrangements and falls short of the full clone set. An unresolved V gene accounts for under half of the shortfall where checked; the remainder is of unknown origin. V, J and clone size reflect that table, while D and trimming were determined from the DNA. The sample profile shows more than 75,000 clones; 85% of them were found once. The ten largest clonotypes hold roughly 15% of the sample.

The source material was peripheral blood. The receptor chain draws on TRBV10-1 and TRBJ2-2; TRBD1 agrees with 12 junctional bases. The origin of this receptor is a woman in her 70s with acute or convalescent COVID-19. The nucleotide sequence reads as follows: TGCGCCAGCAGTGGCCCGGGACAGGGGGCGTCCGGGGAGCTGTTTTTT. Translated, it gives CASSGPGQGASGELFF.